The text below deals with one TCR beta chain. V trimming: 7 bases; J trimming: 3 bases; junction bases outside the gene matches: 10. The germline CDR1 and CDR2 sequences are SGHRS and YFSETQ. The CDR3 loop spans 15 amino acids. This record comes from a study of blood T cell repertoires in COVID-19. Study context: Samples came from the United States, Italy and Spain, spanning acute and convalescent COVID-19. Sources were T cells, B-cell-depleted T cells, or PBMCs; the material itself was cDNA or gDNA.

Clones were sequenced by immunoSEQ multiplex PCR, and TCRdb holds only the in-frame ones, with some missing. The data hold roughly 95,000 clones, with 82% observed a single time. The chain recombines TRBV5-1 with TRBJ2-5, with TRBD1 matching 9 bases. This sequence originates from a man aged 80 or over with acute or convalescent COVID-19. Sequencing was performed on peripheral blood. The CDR3 bases are TGCGCCAGCGGCTCCTACGGGACAGGGAAAGAGACCCAGTACTTC. Translating it yields CASGSYGTGKETQYF.